Detailed here is one T cell receptor (beta chain). Trimming left V 5 bases short and J 3 bases short, with 14 bases between. Germline assignment: CDR1 MNHEY and CDR2 SVGAGI. The CDR3 consists of 14 residues. The data derive from a study of cytomegalovirus exposure and HLA in healthy donors. Only in-frame clones appear in the TCRdb table, and some are missing; sequencing was by immunoSEQ multiplex PCR. The sample lists roughly 80,000 clones; roughly 90% were seen once. These donors were members of the 120-subject validation cohort, a group separate from the roughly 670-subject first cohort. V and J are TRBV6-5 and TRBJ2-7, with D maybe TRBD1 (6 bases). Material: PBMCs. This clonotype was sampled from a young man in good health and CMV-seronegative. CDR3 nucleotide sequence: TGTGCCAGCAGTGCGACCCCGGACAGCTACGAGCAGTACTTC. This gives the protein CASSATPDSYEQYF.